This TCR beta chain comes out of a study of early T cells in non-severe SARS-CoV-2 infection. MiXCR was run by TCRdb on the 5' RACE reads, yielding one entry per CDR3 protein. This sample yields some 49,000 distinct CDR3 sequences, of which approximately 12% are seen a single time; less than 9.5% belongs to the top ten. V lost 2 bases, J lost 5 bases, and 2 bases stayed unmatched. The V gene's germline CDR1 is SGHTA and CDR2 FQGTGA. CDR3 length: 13 amino acids. This clonotype occurred a few times. The chain carries TRBV7-3 and TRBJ2-7, with TRBD1 matching over 8 bases. Sequencing input: whole blood. The clonotype comes from an adult who was a healthcare worker with PCR-confirmed SARS-CoV-2 infection or an uninfected control (not recorded which). The CDR3 here is CASSLQGANEQYF. CDR3 sequence (DNA): TGTGCCAGCAGCTTACAGGGGGCTAACGAGCAGTACTTC.